Below, 24 T cell receptor beta chains from the same sample are listed, as sequenced in a study of CXCR3-negative and CXCR3-positive naive CD8 T cells. The TRB libraries of cDNA were built by UMI-labeled 5' RACE. TCRdb reprocessed the 5' RACE reads and stores each CDR3 protein as one record, lacking DNA. This repertoire comprises tens of thousands of distinct CDR3 sequences; its ten largest clones make up about 1.5%. Sequenced input: naive CXCR3- CD8+ T cells from blood. Sample subset: CD45RO-CCR7+CD27+CD95- naive CD8+ T cells lacking CXCR3 (TNR3-). The receptors stem from a human donor in good health. Some clones in this sample may be carry-over from other donors' samples.

The rearrangement links TRBV29-1 to TRBJ2-7; as DNA is missing, the TRBD1 call by TCRdb cannot be tested. This CDR3 spans 13 amino acids. CDR1 and CDR2 (germline): SQVTM, ANQGSEA. The CDR3 here is CSATGQVSYEQYF.

V is TRBV5-5 and J is TRBJ2-7. Germline CDR1 SGHKS, CDR2 YYEKEE (reference sequence). The length of the CDR3 is 13 residues. The CDR3 here is CASSLWQNYEQYF.

The chain is built from TRBV2 and TRBJ2-1; the D call of TRBD2 rests on TCRdb alone, since no DNA is present to check it. The V gene's germline CDR1 is SNHLY and CDR2 FYNNEI. This CDR3 is built from 14 residues. CDR3 amino acids: CASSPSGVDNEQFF.

V is TRBV14 and J is TRBJ2-3. Germline V CDR1 and CDR2: SGHDN, FVKESK. The CDR3 spans 12 residues. CDR3 in amino acids: CASSLVSDTQYF.

The chain joins TRBV5-1 to TRBJ2-2; the D call from TCRdb, TRBD2, cannot be confirmed without DNA. The CDR3 has 13 amino acids. Per germline, CDR1 SGHRS and CDR2 YFSETQ. The CDR3 reads CASQAGPTGELFF.

CDR3 loop: CASSISGQPNQPQHF. The chain carries TRBV5-1 and TRBJ1-5; lacking DNA, the TRBD1 call made by TCRdb goes unchecked. This CDR3 comprises 15 residues. Per the germline V gene, CDR1 is SGHRS and CDR2 is YFSETQ.

CDR3: CASSLDGGKNNEQFF. V and J are TRBV28 and TRBJ2-1; lacking DNA, the TRBD1 call made by TCRdb goes unchecked. Germline CDR1 reads MDHEN; CDR2 reads SYDVKM. This CDR3 comprises 15 residues.

The rearrangement uses TRBV7-2 and TRBJ2-1; lacking DNA, the TRBD2 call made by TCRdb goes unchecked. This CDR3 region has 14 residues. Germline CDR1 SGHTA, CDR2 FQGNSA. The CDR3 loop reads CASEGYAGYNEQFF.

This chain connects TRBV29-1 to TRBJ2-7; absent DNA, TCRdb's TRBD2 call cannot be checked. Germline lookup yields CDR1 SQVTM and CDR2 ANQGSEA. There are 15 residues in the CDR3. The CDR3: CSVERSGRESYEQYF.

This chain joins TRBV20-1 and TRBJ2-5. Germline-derived CDR1 and CDR2 are DFQATT and SNEGSKA (reference sequence). The CDR3 consists of 13 residues. CDR3 sequence reads: CSARGFSQETQYF.

The chain carries TRBV5-8 and TRBJ1-3. CDR1 is SGHTS and CDR2 is YDEGEE in the germline V gene. The CDR3 consists of 14 residues. CDR3 sequence: CASSPNRGLNTIYF.

This rearrangement joins TRBV14 to TRBJ2-4; TCRdb's D gene call, TRBD2, goes unchecked for lack of DNA. Germline V gene lookup returns CDR1 SGHDN and CDR2 FVKESK. There are 13 residues in the CDR3. The chain's CDR3 is CASSGLDHDIQYF.

The gene calls are TRBV11-2 and TRBJ1-2; TCRdb designates TRBD1, a call that cannot be tested without DNA. Germline CDR1 and CDR2: SGHAT and FQNNGV. CDR3 length: 14 amino acids. The CDR3 here is CASTRTATNYGYTF.

The chain uses TRBV7-2 and TRBJ2-3; no DNA is available, so the TRBD2 call from TCRdb remains unchecked. The germline gives CDR1 SGHTA, CDR2 FQGNSA. The CDR3 consists of 19 residues. The CDR3 sequence is CASSFQGLAGGPRTDTQYF.

The chain recombines TRBV29-1 with TRBJ1-1; TCRdb proposes TRBD1, but this gene call is untestable without DNA. Germline loops: CDR1 SQVTM, CDR2 ANQGSEA. The CDR3 is made up of 11 amino acids. Here the CDR3 reads CSVDTGTEAFF.

The chain joins TRBV4-3 to TRBJ2-1; TCRdb returns TRBD2, unconfirmable since there is no DNA. The CDR3 is 15 amino acids. CDR1 LGHNA and CDR2 YSLEER come from the germline V gene. CDR3 loop: CASSPDSGRADEQFF.

The chain has TRBV29-1 and TRBJ2-7; TCRdb picks TRBD1, but there is no DNA to check that call. Germline V lookup: CDR1 SQVTM, CDR2 ANQGSEA. The CDR3 has 13 residues. This CDR3 reads CSVGQGGSYEQYF.

V gene TRBV7-6 combines with J gene TRBJ1-4; without DNA, the TCRdb call of TRBD1 cannot be checked. The CDR3 runs 15 residues. CDR1 is SGHVS and CDR2 is FNYEAQ in the germline V gene. This chain's CDR3 is CASSVGDGFNEKLFF.

The genes are TRBV28 and TRBJ1-2; TCRdb returns TRBD1, unconfirmable since there is no DNA. Germline V lookup: CDR1 MDHEN, CDR2 SYDVKM. The CDR3 consists of 17 residues. CDR3 amino acids: CASSPVAGDTITYGYTF.

The CDR3 here is CASSLKLWDRDSEAFF. V usage is TRBV7-8 and J usage is TRBJ1-1; TCRdb reports TRBD1, a call that lacks DNA to check it against. The CDR3 contains 16 residues. Germline V gene sequence: CDR1 SGHVS, CDR2 FQNEAQ.

The chain uses TRBV14 and TRBJ2-7. There are 13 residues in the CDR3. From germline, CDR1 is SGHDN and CDR2 FVKESK. The CDR3 loop reads CASSPDSTYEQYF.

CDR3 in amino acids: CASSKVGGVNTEAFF. The chain carries TRBV21-1 and TRBJ1-1. TRBV21-1 is classified as a pseudogene. This CDR3 contains 15 residues.

The chain joins TRBV28 to TRBJ1-1. The CDR3 has 17 residues. Germline values: CDR1 MDHEN, CDR2 SYDVKM. CDR3 region: CASSLLWSTPMNTEAFF.

The V gene is TRBV11-3, the J gene TRBJ1-1; TCRdb reports TRBD1, a call that lacks DNA to check it against. Germline CDR1 is SGHNT and CDR2 is YENEEA. This CDR3 spans 13 amino acids. This chain's CDR3 is CASRSRQVAEAFF.